This T cell receptor beta chain was recovered during a study of T-cell reconstitution after alpha-beta-depleted transplantation in children. As it was prepared, the TCRbeta library received unique molecular identifiers. TCRdb reanalysed the PCR reads using MiXCR and keeps one entry per CDR3 protein. The sample has roughly 98,000 distinct CDR3 sequences; roughly 16% are singletons. This clonotype has more than one count but fewer than ten. What it recognizes is unknown. Study findings and constraints: Once a year had passed after transplant, T-cell counts and diversity came mostly from newly produced T cells. In patients about two months after transplant, alpha-beta T cells reportedly arose from several hundred expanded graft clones. Recipient T cells and thymic progenitors that survived were the source of the high TCRbeta diversity seen at day 60 in some patients.

This CDR3 is 16 amino acids long. V lost 5 bases and J 5 bases, leaving 18 bases between the germline ends. The TCR originated in a male patient between 2 and 10 years old who had a stem cell transplant for acute lymphoblastic leukemia, so the T cells may come from the graft donor. The V and J genes are TRBV12-3 or TRBV12-4 and TRBJ2-2, with D possibly being TRBD2 (5 bases). The sample in question was PBMCs, mostly from graft donor cells, obtained 180 days after TCRalphabeta/CD19-depleted stem cell transplant. CDR3 amino acids: CASSAQWGVETGELFF. CDR3 DNA: TGTGCCAGCAGTGCCCAATGGGGAGTCGAAACCGGGGAGCTGTTTTTT.